This TCR beta chain comes out of a study of blood T cell repertoires in COVID-19. Someone with COVID-19 had been met by exposed participants within 2 weeks before study entry. In the original processing: Researchers report that nucleated cell counts were estimated from reference gene primer amplification. Measured with immunoSEQ multiplex PCR; TCRdb has only the in-frame clones, and not every one. D and trimming come from the DNA, and the V and J calls and clone size come from that table. The sample includes around 400,000 clones, around nine tenths seen only once; the top ten take 1.4%. CDR1 and CDR2 from the germline V gene are SSHAT and FNYEAQ (reference sequence). The CDR3 consists of 17 residues. Trimming cost V 1 base and J 0 bases, with 12 bases left between them.

This TCR was recovered from a woman aged 18-30 years who had been exposed to COVID-19. Source material: PBMCs or T cells enriched from blood (not recorded which). The chain carries TRBV7-7 and TRBJ2-2, with D possibly matching TRBD2 (5 bases). The CDR3 nucleotides are TGTGCCAGCAGCTTAGATCCGAGCGGAGCGAACACCGGGGAGCTGTTTTTT. Amino acid sequence: CASSLDPSGANTGELFF.